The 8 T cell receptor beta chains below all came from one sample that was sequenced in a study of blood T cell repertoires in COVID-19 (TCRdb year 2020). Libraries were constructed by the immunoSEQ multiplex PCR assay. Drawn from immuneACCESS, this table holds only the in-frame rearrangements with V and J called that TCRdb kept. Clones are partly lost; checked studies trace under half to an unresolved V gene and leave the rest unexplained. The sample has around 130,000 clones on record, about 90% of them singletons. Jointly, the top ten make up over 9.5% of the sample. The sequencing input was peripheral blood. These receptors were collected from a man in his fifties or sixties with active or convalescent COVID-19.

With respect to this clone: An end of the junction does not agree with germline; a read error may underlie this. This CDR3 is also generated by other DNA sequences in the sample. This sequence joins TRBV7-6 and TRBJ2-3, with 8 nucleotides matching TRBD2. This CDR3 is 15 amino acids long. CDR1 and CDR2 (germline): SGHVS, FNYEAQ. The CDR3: CASSYGTSFTDTQYF. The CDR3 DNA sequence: TGTGCCAGTAGCTATGGGACTAGTTTTACAGATACGCAGTATTTT.

CDR3 protein: CASSEGDRVWNEQFF. The CDR3 nucleotides are TGTGCCAGCAGCGAGGGGGACAGGGTGTGGAATGAGCAGTTCTTC. The chain employs TRBV9 and TRBJ2-1; TRBD1 aligns across 9 bases. Germline assignment: CDR1 SGDLS and CDR2 YYNGEE. J gave up 7 bases and V 3 bases, and 8 bases lay outside the gene matches. This CDR3 is 15 amino acids long.

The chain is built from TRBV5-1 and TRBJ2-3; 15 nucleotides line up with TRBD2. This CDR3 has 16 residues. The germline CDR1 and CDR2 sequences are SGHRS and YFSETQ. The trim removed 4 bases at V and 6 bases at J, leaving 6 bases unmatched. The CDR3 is CASSPGGLAGGDTQYF. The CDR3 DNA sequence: TGCGCCAGCAGCCCGGGGGGACTAGCGGGAGGTGATACGCAGTATTTT. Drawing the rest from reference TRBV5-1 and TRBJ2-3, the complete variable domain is KAGVTQTPRYLIKTRGQQVTLSCSPISGHRSVSWYQQTPGQGLQFLFEYFSETQRNKGNFPGRFSGRQFSNSRSEMNVSTLELGDSALYLCASSPGGLAGGDTQYFGPGTRLTVL.

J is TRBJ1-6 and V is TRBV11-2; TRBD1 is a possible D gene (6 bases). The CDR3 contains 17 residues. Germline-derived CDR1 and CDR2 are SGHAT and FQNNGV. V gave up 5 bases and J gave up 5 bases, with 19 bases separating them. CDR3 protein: CASSERGRERNNSPLHF. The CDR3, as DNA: TGTGCCAGCAGCGAACGGGGGCGGGAGAGAAATAATTCACCCCTCCACTTT.

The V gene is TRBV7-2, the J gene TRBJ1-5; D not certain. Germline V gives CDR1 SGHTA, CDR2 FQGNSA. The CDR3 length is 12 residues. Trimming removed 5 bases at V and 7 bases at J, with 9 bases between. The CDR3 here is CASSPPGQPQHF. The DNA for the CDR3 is TGTGCCAGCAGCCCCCCCGGGCAGCCCCAGCATTTT.

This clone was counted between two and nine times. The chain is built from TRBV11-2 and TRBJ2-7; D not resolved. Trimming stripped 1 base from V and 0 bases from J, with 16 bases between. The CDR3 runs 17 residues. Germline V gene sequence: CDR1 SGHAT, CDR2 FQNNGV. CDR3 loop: CASSLVREVYFSYEQYF. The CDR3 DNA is TGTGCCAGCAGCTTAGTTAGAGAGGTATATTTCTCCTACGAGCAGTACTTC.

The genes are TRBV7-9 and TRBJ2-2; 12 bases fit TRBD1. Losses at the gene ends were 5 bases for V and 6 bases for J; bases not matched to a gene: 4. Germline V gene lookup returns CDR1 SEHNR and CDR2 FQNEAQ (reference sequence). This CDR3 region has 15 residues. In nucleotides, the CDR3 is TGTGCCAGCAGCAGCGGGACAGGGGGCCCCGGGGAGCTGTTTTTT. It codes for CASSSGTGGPGELFF.

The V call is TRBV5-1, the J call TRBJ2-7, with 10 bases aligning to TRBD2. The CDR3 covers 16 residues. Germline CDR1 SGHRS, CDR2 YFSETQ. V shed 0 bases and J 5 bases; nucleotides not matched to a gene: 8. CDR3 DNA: TGCGCCAGCAGCTTGGAGCCTAGCGGGAGTCTCAACGAGCAGTACTTC. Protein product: CASSLEPSGSLNEQYF.